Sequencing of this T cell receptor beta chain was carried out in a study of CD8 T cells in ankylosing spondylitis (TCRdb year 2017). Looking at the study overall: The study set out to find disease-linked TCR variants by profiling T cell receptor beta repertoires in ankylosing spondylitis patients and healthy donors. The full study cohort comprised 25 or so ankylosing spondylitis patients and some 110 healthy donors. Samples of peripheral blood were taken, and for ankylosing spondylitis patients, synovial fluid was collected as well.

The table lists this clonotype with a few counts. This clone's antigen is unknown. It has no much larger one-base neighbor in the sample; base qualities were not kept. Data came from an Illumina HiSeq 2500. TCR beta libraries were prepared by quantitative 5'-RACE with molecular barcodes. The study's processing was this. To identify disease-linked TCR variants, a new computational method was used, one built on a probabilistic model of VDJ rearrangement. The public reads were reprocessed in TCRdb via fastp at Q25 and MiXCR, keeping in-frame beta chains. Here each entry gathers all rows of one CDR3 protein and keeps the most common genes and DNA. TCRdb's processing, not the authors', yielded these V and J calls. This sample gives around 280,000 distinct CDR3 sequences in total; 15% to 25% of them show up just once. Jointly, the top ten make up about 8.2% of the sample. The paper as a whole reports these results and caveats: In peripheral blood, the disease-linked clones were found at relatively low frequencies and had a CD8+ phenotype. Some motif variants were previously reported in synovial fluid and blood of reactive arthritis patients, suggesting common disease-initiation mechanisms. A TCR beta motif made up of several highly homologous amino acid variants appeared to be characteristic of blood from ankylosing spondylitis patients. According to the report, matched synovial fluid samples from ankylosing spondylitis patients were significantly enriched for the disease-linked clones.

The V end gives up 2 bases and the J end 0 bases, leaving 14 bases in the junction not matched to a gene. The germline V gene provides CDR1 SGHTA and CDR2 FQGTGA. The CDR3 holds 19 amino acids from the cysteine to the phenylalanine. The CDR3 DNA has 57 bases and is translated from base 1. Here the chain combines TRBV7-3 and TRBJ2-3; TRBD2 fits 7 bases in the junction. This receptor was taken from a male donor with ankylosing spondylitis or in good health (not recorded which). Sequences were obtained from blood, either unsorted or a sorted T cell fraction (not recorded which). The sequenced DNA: TGTGCCAGCAGCTTATTTCGTGGGGACTACGCGGGGAGCACAGATACGCAGTATTTT. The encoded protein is CASSLFRGDYAGSTDTQYF.